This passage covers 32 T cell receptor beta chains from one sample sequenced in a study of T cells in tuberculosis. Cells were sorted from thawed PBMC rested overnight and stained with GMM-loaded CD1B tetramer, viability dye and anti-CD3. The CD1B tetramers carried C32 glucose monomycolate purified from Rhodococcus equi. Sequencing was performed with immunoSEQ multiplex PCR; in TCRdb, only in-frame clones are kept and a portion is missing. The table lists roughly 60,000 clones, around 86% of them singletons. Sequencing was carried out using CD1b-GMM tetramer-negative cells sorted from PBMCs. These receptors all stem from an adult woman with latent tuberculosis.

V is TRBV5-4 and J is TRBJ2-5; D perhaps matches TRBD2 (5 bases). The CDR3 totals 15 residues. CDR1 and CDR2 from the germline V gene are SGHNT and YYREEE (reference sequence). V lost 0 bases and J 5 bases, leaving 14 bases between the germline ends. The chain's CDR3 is CASSLGAGTGETQYF. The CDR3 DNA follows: TGTGCCAGCAGCTTGGGTGCGGGTACCGGGGAGACCCAGTACTTC.

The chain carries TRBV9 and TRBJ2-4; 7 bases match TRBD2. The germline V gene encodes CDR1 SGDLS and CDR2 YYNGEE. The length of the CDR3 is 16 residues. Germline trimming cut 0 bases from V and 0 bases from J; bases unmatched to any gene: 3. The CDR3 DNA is TGTGCCAGCAGCGTAGGGGGGGGACTAGCCAAAAACATTCAGTACTTC. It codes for CASSVGGGLAKNIQYF.

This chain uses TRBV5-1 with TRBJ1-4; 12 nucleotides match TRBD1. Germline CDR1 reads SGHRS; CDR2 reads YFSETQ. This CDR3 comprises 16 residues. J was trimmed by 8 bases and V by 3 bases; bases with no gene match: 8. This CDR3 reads CASSYAAGQGAEKLFF. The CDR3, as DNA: TGCGCCAGCAGCTATGCTGCGGGACAGGGGGCCGAAAAACTGTTTTTT.

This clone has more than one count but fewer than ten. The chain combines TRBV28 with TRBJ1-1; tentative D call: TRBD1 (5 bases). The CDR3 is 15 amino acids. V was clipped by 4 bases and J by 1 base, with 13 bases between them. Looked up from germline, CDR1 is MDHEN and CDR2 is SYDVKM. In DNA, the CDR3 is TGTGCCAGCAGTTCCCCCTCCGGGGGGAACACTGAAGCTTTCTTT. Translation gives CASSSPSGGNTEAFF.

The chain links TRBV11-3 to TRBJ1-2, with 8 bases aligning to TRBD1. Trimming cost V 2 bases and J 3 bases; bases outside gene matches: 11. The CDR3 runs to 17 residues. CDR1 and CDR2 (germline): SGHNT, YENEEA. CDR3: CASSLRFGQGADYGYTF. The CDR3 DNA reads TGTGCCAGCAGCTTAAGATTCGGACAGGGCGCGGACTATGGCTACACCTTC.

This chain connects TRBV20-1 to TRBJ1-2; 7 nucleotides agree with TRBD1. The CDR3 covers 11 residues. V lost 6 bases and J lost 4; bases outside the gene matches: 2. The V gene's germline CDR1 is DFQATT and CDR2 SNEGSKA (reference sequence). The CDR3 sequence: CSARDSYGYTF. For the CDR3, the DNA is TGCAGTGCGCGGGACAGCTATGGCTACACCTTC.

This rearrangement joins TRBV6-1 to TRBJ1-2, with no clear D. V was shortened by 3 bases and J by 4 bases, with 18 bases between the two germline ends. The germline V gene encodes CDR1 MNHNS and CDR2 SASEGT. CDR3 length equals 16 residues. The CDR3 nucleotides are TGTGCCAGCAGTGAGGTGGGGAGCAGGCCAGGCTATGGCTACACCTTC. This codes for CASSEVGSRPGYGYTF.

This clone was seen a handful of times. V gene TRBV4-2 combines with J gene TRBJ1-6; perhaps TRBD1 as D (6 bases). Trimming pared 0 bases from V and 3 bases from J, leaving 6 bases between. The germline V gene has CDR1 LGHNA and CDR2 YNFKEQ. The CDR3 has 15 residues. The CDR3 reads CASSQEGGYNSPLHF. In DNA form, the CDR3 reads TGTGCCAGCAGCCAAGAAGGGGGCTATAATTCACCCCTCCACTTT.

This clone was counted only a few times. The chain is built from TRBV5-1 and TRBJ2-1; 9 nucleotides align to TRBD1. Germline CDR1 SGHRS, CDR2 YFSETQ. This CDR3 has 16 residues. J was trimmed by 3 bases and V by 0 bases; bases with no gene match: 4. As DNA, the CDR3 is TGCGCCAGCAGCTTGGGAGGGACAGGGATCTACAATGAGCAGTTCTTC. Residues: CASSLGGTGIYNEQFF.

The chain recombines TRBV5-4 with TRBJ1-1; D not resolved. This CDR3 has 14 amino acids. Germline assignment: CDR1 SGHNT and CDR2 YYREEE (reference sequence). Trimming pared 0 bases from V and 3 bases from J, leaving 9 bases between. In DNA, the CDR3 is TGTGCCAGCAGCTTGGCCAGTGGCCACACTGAAGCTTTCTTT. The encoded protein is CASSLASGHTEAFF.

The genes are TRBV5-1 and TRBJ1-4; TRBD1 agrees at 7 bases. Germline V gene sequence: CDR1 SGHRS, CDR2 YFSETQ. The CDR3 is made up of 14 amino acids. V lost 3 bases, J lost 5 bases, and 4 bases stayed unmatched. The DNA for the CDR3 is TGCGCCAGCAGCTCGGGACAGACAAATGAAAAACTGTTTTTT. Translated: CASSSGQTNEKLFF.

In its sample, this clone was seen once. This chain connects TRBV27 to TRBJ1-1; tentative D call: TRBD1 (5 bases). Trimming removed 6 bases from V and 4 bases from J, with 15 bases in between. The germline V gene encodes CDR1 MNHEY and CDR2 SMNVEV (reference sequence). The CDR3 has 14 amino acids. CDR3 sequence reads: CASRPAGGGTEAFF. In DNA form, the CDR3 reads TGTGCCAGCAGGCCTGCGGGGGGAGGCACTGAAGCTTTCTTT.

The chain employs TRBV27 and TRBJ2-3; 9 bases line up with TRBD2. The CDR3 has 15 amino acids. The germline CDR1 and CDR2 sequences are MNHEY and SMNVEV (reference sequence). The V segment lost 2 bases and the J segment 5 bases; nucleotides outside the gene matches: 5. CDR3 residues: CASSLRGRGGDTQYF. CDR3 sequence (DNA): TGTGCCAGCAGTTTACGAGGGCGGGGGGGAGATACGCAGTATTTT.

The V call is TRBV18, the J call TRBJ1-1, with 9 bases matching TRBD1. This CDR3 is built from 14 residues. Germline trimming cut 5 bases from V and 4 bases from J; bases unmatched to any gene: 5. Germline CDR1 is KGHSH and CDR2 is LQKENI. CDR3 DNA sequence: TGTGCCAGCTCAATACAGGGGGCGAGCACTGAAGCTTTCTTT. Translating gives CASSIQGASTEAFF. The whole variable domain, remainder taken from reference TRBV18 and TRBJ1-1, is NAGVMQNPRHLVRRRGQEARLRCSPMKGHSHVYWYRQLPEEGLKFMVYLQKENIIDESGMPKERFSAEFPKEGPSILRIQQVVRGDSAAYFCASSIQGASTEAFFGQGTRLTVV.

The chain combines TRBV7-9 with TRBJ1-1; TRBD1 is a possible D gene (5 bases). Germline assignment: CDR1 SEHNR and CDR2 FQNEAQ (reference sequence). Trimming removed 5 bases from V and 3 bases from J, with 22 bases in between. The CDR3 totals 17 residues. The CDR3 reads CASSTPPDPSGDTEAFF. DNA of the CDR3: TGTGCCAGCAGCACCCCACCGGACCCGTCGGGGGACACTGAAGCTTTCTTT. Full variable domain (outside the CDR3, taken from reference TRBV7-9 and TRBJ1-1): DTGVSQNPRHKITKRGQNVTFRCDPISEHNRLYWYRQTLGQGPEFLTYFQNEAQLEKSRLLSDRFSAERPKGSFSTLEIQRTEQGDSAMYLCASSTPPDPSGDTEAFFGQGTRLTVV.

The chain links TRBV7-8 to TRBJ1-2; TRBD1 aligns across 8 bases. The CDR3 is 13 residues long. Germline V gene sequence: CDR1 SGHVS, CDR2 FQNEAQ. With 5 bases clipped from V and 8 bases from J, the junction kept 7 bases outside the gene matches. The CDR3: CASSAGGRAGYTF. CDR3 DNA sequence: TGTGCCAGCAGCGCAGGGGGCAGGGCCGGCTACACCTTC.

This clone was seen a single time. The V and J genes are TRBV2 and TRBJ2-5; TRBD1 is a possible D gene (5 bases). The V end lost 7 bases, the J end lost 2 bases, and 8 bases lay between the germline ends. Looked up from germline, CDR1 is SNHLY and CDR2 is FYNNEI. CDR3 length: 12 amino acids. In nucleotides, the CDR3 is TGTGCCAGCATGGGGCCGCAAGAGACCCAGTACTTC. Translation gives CASMGPQETQYF.

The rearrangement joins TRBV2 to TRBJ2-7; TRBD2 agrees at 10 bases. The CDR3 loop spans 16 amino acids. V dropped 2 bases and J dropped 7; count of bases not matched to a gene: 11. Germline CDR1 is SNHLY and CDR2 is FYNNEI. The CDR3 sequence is CASSEWPLAGAGEQYF. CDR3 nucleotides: TGTGCCAGCAGTGAATGGCCCCTAGCGGGGGCTGGGGAGCAGTACTTC.

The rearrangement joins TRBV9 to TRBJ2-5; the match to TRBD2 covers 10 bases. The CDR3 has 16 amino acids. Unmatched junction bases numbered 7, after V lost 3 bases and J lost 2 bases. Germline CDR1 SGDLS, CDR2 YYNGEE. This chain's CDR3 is CASSAGLADLQETQYF. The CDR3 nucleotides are TGTGCCAGCAGCGCCGGACTAGCGGATCTACAAGAGACCCAGTACTTC.

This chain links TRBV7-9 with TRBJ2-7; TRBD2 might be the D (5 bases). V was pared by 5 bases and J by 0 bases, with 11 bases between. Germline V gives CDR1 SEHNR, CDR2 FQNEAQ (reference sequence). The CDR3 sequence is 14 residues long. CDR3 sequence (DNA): TGTGCCAGCAGCCCCCAAGGGAGCTCCTACGAGCAGTACTTC. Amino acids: CASSPQGSSYEQYF.

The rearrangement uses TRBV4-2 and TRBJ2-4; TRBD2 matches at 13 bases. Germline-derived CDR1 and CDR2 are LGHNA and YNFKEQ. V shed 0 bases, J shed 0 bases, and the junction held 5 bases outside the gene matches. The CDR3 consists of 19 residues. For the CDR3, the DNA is TGTGCCAGCAGCCAAGACCGAACTAGCGGGGGGGTAGCCAAAAACATTCAGTACTTC. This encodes CASSQDRTSGGVAKNIQYF.

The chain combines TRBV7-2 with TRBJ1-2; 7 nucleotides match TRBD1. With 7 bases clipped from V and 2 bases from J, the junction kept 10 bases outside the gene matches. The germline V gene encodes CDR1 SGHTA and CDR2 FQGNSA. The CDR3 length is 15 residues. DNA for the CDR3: TGTGCCAGCATATCTACCGGGACAGCAAACTATGGCTACACCTTC. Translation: CASISTGTANYGYTF.

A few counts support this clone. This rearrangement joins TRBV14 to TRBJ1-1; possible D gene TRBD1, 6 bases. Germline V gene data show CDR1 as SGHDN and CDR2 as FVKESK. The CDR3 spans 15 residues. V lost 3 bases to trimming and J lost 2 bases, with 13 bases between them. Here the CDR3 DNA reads TGTGCCAGCAGCCACTACAGGGAAAGAAACACTGAAGCTTTCTTT. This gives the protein CASSHYRERNTEAFF.

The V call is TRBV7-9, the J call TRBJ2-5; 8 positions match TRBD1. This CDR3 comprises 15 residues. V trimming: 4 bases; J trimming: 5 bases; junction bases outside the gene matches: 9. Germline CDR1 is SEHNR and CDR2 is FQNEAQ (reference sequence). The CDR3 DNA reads TGTGCCAGCAGCTCGGGGACAGGAGGGCGGGAGACCCAGTACTTC. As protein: CASSSGTGGRETQYF.

The CDR3: CASSIEGREGSAFF. The DNA for the CDR3 is TGTGCCAGTAGTATAGAAGGCAGGGAGGGGTCAGCTTTCTTT. V gene TRBV19 combines with J gene TRBJ1-1, with D perhaps matching TRBD1 (5 bases). The V end lost 0 bases, the J end lost 10 bases, and 15 bases lay between the germline ends. The CDR3 covers 14 residues. Looked up from germline, CDR1 is LNHDA and CDR2 is SQIVND (reference sequence).

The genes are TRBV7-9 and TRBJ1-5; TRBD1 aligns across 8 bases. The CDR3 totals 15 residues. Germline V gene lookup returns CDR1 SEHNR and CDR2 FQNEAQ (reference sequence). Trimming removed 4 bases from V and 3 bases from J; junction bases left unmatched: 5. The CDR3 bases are TGTGCCAGCAGCTGGGGGACAGGCCCCAATCAGCCCCAGCATTTT. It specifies CASSWGTGPNQPQHF.

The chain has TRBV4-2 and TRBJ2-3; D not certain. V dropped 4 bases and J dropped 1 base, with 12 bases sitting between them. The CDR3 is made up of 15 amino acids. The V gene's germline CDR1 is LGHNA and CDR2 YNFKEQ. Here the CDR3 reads CASSPSWRGTDTQYF. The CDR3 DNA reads TGTGCCAGCAGCCCGTCCTGGAGAGGCACAGATACGCAGTATTTT.

The CDR3: CASSQSGFERETQYF. The CDR3 DNA sequence: TGCGCCAGCAGCCAGTCAGGGTTCGAAAGGGAGACCCAGTACTTC. The V call is TRBV4-3, the J call TRBJ2-5; TRBD1 might be the D (5 bases). Germline lookup yields CDR1 LGHNA and CDR2 YSLEER. V was pared by 3 bases and J by 5 bases, with 16 bases between. The CDR3 length is 15 residues.

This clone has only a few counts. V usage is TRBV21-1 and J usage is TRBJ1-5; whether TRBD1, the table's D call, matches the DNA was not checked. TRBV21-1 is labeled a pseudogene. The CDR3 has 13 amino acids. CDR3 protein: CASRGQGFQPQHF. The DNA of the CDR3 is TGTGCCAGCAGGGGACAGGGGTTTCAGCCCCAGCATTTT.

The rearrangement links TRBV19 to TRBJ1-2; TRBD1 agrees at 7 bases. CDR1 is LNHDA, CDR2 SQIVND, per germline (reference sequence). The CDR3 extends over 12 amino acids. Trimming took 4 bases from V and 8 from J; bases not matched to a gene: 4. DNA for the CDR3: TGTGCCAGTAGTAGACAGGGAGGAGGCTACACCTTC. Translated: CASSRQGGGYTF. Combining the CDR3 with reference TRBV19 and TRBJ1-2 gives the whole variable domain DGGITQSPKYLFRKEGQNVTLSCEQNLNHDAMYWYRQDPGQGLRLIYYSQIVNDFQKGDIAEGYSVSREKKESFPLTVTSAQKNPTAFYLCASSRQGGGYTFGSGTRLTVV.

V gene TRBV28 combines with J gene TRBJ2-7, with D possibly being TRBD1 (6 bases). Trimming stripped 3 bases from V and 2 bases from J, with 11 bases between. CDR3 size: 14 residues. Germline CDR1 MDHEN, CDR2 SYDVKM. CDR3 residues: CASSFHRAPYEQYF. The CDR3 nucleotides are TGTGCCAGCAGTTTCCACAGGGCTCCCTACGAGCAGTACTTC.

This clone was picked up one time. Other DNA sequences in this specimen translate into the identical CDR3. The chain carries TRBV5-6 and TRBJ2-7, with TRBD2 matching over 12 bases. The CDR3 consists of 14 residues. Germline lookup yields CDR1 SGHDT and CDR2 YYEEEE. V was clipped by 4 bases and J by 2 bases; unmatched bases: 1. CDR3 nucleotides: TGTGCCAGCAGCCGGACTAGCGGGGCCTACGAGCAGTACTTC. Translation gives CASSRTSGAYEQYF.